This is a list of T cell receptor beta chains from one sample in a study of cytomegalovirus exposure and HLA in healthy donors. Method: immunoSEQ multiplex PCR; TCRdb's copy keeps in-frame clones and lacks some. The table shows 90,000 to 150,000 clones, with approximately 15% occurring only once. The sample taken for sequencing was PBMCs. These TCRs come from a woman aged 18-30 years in good health and CMV-seronegative. The CDR3 runs from the conserved cysteine through the conserved F or W. The listing skips clone size in some rows; elsewhere it reads once, few, many or a size class.

>TRBV13|TRBJ1-2|.
CASSPRQGANYGYTF
>TRBV15|TRBJ1-1|once
CATSRGGGEVEAFF
>TRBV28|TRBJ1-2|few
CAGKDRGSGYTF
>TRBV2|TRBJ2-7|.
CASRAGASGSYEQYF
>TRBV4-1|TRBJ1-1|.
CASSQGHLNTEAFF
>TRBV30|TRBJ2-5|.
CAWSFLGRGTRETQYF
>TRBV5-4|TRBJ1-2|.
CASSLTGVMNYGYTF
>TRBV9|TRBJ1-1|few
CASGGALNTEAFF
>TRBV4-3|TRBJ2-1|.
CASSHLAGGRDEQFF
>TRBV28|TRBJ1-1|.
CATMVAVNTEAFF
>TRBV28|TRBJ2-3|.
CASSLRTNTQYF
>TRBV9|TRBJ2-1|few
CASSVEGAYYNEQFF
>TRBV18|TRBJ2-7|.
CASSPRSDHYEQYF
>TRBV6-1|TRBJ2-2|.
CASRIGGTNTGELFF
>TRBV6-5|TRBJ1-1|.
CASSYGGQNTEAFF
>TRBV4-1|TRBJ1-4|.
CASSQDSQKNEKLFF
>TRBV7-2|TRBJ2-5|.
CASSVLAGANQETQYF
>TRBV19|TRBJ2-7|few
CASSPPGRGQYF
>TRBV2|TRBJ2-7|.
CASSETARGYEQYF
>TRBV4-1|TRBJ2-7|.
CASSRAAGQPAYEQYF
>TRBV4-3|TRBJ2-2|medium-sized
CASSHGDRESGELFF
>TRBV5-4|TRBJ2-3|few
CASSLRGDTQYF
>TRBV4-1|TRBJ1-2|few
CASSQELGTGDYGYTF
>TRBV4-2|TRBJ1-1|once
CASSQESQGNTEAFF
>TRBV5-6|TRBJ2-7|few
CASSLGGPGEQYF
>TRBV7-8|TRBJ2-7|.
CASSSGTGQYEQYF
>TRBV5-1|TRBJ1-4|.
CASSLGQATGNEKLFF
>TRBV7-6|TRBJ2-7|few
CASSLLAGGESYEQYF